This TCR beta chain emerged from a study of T cell changes during pregnancy in multiple sclerosis. CDR3 length equals 17 residues. With 0 bases clipped from V and 0 bases from J, the junction kept 3 bases outside the gene matches. The germline gives CDR1 MGHRA, CDR2 YSYEKL. Only in-frame clones appear in the TCRdb table, and some are missing; sequencing was by immunoSEQ multiplex PCR. Of about 22,000 clones in the sample, approximately 86% are singletons; the top ten hold around 0.93%. The sample was CD4+ T cells from peripheral blood mononuclear cells, taken in the second trimester of pregnancy. The chain has TRBV4-1 and TRBJ1-5; TRBD1 matches at 9 bases. The sequence was collected from a female donor in good health, enrolled as a control in a pregnancy study. The CDR3: CASSQDRDRVSNQPQHF. The CDR3 DNA reads as TGCGCCAGCAGCCAAGATCGGGACAGGGTTAGCAATCAGCCCCAGCATTTT.